Sequencing of this T cell receptor (beta chain) was carried out in a study of T cell responses to AZD1222 COVID-19 vaccine. This clone was recorded a few times. Germline V gives CDR1 SGHDT, CDR2 YYEEEE. The CDR3 totals 15 residues. Only in-frame clones appear in the TCRdb table, and some are missing; sequencing was by immunoSEQ multiplex PCR. The sample carries more than 100,000 clones, over 75% recorded once. The V call is TRBV5-6, the J call TRBJ2-2, with D possibly TRBD1 on 5 matching bases. Specimen: peripheral blood, collected on day 0 of AZD1222 vaccination. This sequence originates from an adult in good health. For the CDR3, the DNA is TGTGCTATGCAGCTTGGGGCTGGGAACACCGGGGAGCTGTTTTTT. It specifies CAMQLGAGNTGELFF.